One sample yielded the 10 T cell receptor beta chains listed below, sequenced in a study of blood T cell repertoires in COVID-19. Repertoires were generated with immunoSEQ multiplex PCR, while TCRdb's copy carries only in-frame clones and drops some. The data show around 170,000 clones, around 86% seen once. The sample taken for sequencing was peripheral blood. Receptors originate from a man aged 50-59 years with active or convalescent COVID-19.

This rearrangement joins TRBV2 to TRBJ2-6, with D hard to call. Per the germline V gene, CDR1 is SNHLY and CDR2 is FYNNEI. The germline V and J ends were trimmed by 7 bases and 3 bases, with 4 bases remaining between them. CDR3 length equals 12 residues. The CDR3 DNA reads TGTGCCAGCATCTATGGGGCCAACGTCCTGACTTTC. Amino acid sequence: CASIYGANVLTF. The whole variable domain, filled in from reference TRBV2 and TRBJ2-6, reads EPEVTQTPSHQVTQMGQEVILRCVPISNHLYFYWYRQILGQKVEFLVSFYNNEISEKSEIFDDQFSVERPDGSNFTLKIRSTKLEDSAMYFCASIYGANVLTFGAGSRLTVL.

This clone was seen a handful of times. The chain uses TRBV4-3 and TRBJ1-4, with unresolved D. This CDR3 comprises 13 residues. With 0 bases removed from V and 6 bases from J, the gap between germline ends came to 5 bases. CDR1 and CDR2 from the germline V gene are LGHNA and YSLEER. CDR3 sequence reads: CASSQDRDEKLFF. CDR3 in DNA: TGCGCCAGCAGCCAAGATCGGGATGAAAAACTGTTTTTT.

The chain has TRBV11-2 and TRBJ2-2; 9 bases are shared with TRBD2. Germline trimming cut 5 bases from V and 4 bases from J; bases unmatched to any gene: 8. This CDR3 is 16 amino acids long. CDR1 is SGHAT and CDR2 is FQNNGV in the germline V gene. CDR3 amino acids: CASSPLAGVGTGELFF. The CDR3, as DNA: TGTGCCAGCAGCCCATTAGCGGGAGTGGGCACCGGGGAGCTGTTTTTT.

The chain employs TRBV5-1 and TRBJ1-5, with D unclear. V was clipped by 4 bases and J by 2 bases, with 16 bases between them. Germline CDR1 SGHRS, CDR2 YFSETQ. CDR3 length equals 16 residues. The chain's CDR3 is CASSVNPGGGNQPQHF. DNA of the CDR3: TGCGCCAGCAGCGTCAACCCCGGCGGGGGCAATCAGCCCCAGCATTTT.

J is TRBJ2-5 and V is TRBV20-1, with 10 bases matching TRBD2. This CDR3 spans 15 amino acids. Germline-derived CDR1 and CDR2 are DFQATT and SNEGSKA (reference sequence). V was pared by 3 bases and J by 3 bases, with 7 bases of the junction left unmatched. This chain's CDR3 is CSASYGTSVEETQYF. The CDR3 bases are TGCAGTGCTAGTTACGGGACTAGCGTAGAAGAGACCCAGTACTTC.

The rearrangement uses TRBV6-1 and TRBJ1-1, with TRBD1 identical over 8 bases. Germline V lookup: CDR1 MNHNS, CDR2 SASEGT. With V trimmed by 2 bases and J by 3 bases, 5 bases remained unmatched. This CDR3 has 15 residues. CDR3 protein: CASSETRTGYTEAFF. The CDR3, as DNA: TGTGCCAGCAGTGAAACTAGGACAGGGTACACTGAAGCTTTCTTT.

The V gene is TRBV10-3, the J gene TRBJ2-7, with 10 bases fitting TRBD1. The CDR3 has 13 residues. In germline, CDR1 is ENHRY, CDR2 SYGVKD. Trimming cost V 6 bases and J 7 bases; bases outside gene matches: 6. CDR3 region: CAIRRGQGNEQYF. CDR3 nucleotides: TGTGCCATCAGGAGGGGACAGGGGAATGAGCAGTACTTC.

The V and J genes are TRBV3-1 (or the pseudogene TRBV3-2) and TRBJ2-3; 8 nucleotides match TRBD2. After removal of 2 bases from V and 4 bases from J, the junction contained 8 bases not matched to a gene. The CDR3 loop spans 16 amino acids. Looked up from germline, CDR1 is LGHDT and CDR2 is YNNKEL (reference sequence). The CDR3 protein is CASSQYLAGSPDTQYF. The CDR3, as DNA: TGTGCCAGCAGCCAATACCTAGCGGGTTCACCAGATACGCAGTATTTT.

The J gene is TRBJ1-3, the V gene TRBV4-2; 8 bases match TRBD1. This CDR3 is built from 17 residues. J lost 0 bases, V lost 0 bases, and 4 bases had no gene match. CDR1 is LGHNA and CDR2 is YNFKEQ in the germline V gene. This CDR3 reads CASSQEGTGNSGNTIYF. The CDR3 bases are TGTGCCAGCAGCCAAGAGGGGACAGGTAACTCTGGAAACACCATATATTTT.

The gene calls are TRBV5-1 and TRBJ1-4; possible D gene TRBD1, 5 bases. The CDR3 is made up of 15 amino acids. Between the trimmed V and J ends, which lost 0 bases and 10 bases, there was a span of 16 bases. Germline CDR1 and CDR2: SGHRS and YFSETQ. The chain's CDR3 is CASSLDGGAPGKLFF. As DNA, the CDR3 is TGCGCCAGCAGCTTGGACGGGGGAGCGCCAGGAAAACTGTTTTTT.